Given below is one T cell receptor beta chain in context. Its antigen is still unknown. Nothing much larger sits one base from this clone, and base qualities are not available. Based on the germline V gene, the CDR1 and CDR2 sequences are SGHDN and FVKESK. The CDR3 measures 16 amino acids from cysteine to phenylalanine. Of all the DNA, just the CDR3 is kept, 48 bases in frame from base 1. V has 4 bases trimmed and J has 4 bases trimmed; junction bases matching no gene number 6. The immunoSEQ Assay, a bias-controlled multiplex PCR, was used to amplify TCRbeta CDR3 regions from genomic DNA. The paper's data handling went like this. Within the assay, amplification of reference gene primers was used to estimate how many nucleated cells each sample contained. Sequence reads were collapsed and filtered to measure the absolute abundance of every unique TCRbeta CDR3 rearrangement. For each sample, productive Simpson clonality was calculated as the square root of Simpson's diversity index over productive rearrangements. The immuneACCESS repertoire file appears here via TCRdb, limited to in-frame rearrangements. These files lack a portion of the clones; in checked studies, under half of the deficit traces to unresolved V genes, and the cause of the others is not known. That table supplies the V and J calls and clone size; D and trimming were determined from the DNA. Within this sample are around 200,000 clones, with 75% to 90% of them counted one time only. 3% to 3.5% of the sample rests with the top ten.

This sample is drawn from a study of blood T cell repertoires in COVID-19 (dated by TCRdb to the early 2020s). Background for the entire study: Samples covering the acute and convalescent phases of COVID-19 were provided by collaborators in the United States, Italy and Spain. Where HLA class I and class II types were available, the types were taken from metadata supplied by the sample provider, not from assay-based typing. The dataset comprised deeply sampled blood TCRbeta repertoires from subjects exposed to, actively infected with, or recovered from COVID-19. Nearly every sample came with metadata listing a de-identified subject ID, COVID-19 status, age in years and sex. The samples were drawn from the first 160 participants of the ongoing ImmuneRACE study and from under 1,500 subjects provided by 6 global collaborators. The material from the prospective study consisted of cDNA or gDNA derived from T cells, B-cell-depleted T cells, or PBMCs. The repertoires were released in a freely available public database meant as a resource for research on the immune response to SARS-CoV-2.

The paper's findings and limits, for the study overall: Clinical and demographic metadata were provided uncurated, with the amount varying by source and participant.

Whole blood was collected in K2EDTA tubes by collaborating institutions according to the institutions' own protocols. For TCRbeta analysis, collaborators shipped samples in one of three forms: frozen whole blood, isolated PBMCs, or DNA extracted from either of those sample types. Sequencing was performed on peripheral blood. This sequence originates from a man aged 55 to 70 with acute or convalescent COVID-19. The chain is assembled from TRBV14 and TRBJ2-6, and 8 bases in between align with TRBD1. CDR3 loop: CASSRPTGVGANVLTF. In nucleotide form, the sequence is TGTGCCAGCAGCCGTCCGACAGGGGTAGGGGCCAACGTCCTGACTTTC.